The entry below describes one T cell receptor beta chain. What it recognizes is unknown. The sample belongs to a study of radiation and T cells in renal cell carcinoma. Here immunoSEQ multiplex PCR was the method, and the copy in TCRdb shows in-frame clones only, minus some. The sample lists fewer than 90,000 clones; 80% to 90% were seen once. General study points: Without pretreatment biopsies, baseline tumor clonotype presence was undetermined. From baseline, blood top tumor clonotypes peaked at 2 weeks post-radiation.

Time point given: blood 2 weeks post-SBRT. Treatment reported: 15 Gy SBRT to primary tumor, nephrectomy 4 weeks later. The CDR3 runs 12 residues. Germline-derived CDR1 and CDR2 are MGHDK and SYGVNS. Trimming took off 4 bases at V and 9 bases at J, with 12 bases between the two ends. This receptor was obtained from a woman in her forties or fifties with renal cell carcinoma. This sequence joins TRBV25-1 and TRBJ2-5; D is uncertain. The specimen was blood, collected from a patient whose treatment included radiotherapy and nephrectomy. CDR3: CASSGGDKPQYF. DNA of the CDR3: TGTGCCAGCAGTGGCGGAGACAAGCCCCAGTACTTC.